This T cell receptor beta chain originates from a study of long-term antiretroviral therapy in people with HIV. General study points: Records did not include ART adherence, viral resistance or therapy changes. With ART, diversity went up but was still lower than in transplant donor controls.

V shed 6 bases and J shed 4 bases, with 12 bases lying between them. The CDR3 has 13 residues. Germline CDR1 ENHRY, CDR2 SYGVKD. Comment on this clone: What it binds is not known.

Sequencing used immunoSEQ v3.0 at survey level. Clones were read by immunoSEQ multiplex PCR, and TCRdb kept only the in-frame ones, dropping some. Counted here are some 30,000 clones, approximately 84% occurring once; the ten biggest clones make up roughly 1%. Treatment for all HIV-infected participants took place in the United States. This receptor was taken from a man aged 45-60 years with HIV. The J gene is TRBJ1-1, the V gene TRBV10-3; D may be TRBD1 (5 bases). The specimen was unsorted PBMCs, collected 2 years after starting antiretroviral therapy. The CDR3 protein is CAIRRQSPTEAFF. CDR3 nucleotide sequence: TGTGCCATCAGGAGACAGTCCCCCACTGAAGCTTTCTTT.